One sample yielded the 29 T cell receptor beta chains listed below, sequenced in a study of post-analysis software for immune sequencing data. Study results and caveats: The five TRBV segments detected at higher frequency in patients than in controls included TRBV5-6, TRBV5-1 and TRBV20-1.

Every TCR beta cDNA library bore unique molecular identifiers. TCRdb re-analysed the PCR reads in MiXCR, keeping a single row per CDR3 protein. Of some 800,000 distinct CDR3 sequences in the sample, approximately 44% are singletons; the top ten hold roughly 4.4%. No antigens are known for them. Sequenced material: blood. The receptors come from a girl aged 5 to 17 with multiple sclerosis.

V gene TRBV29-1 combines with J gene TRBJ2-5; 10 bases match TRBD1. J gave up 5 bases and V 2 bases, and 5 bases lay outside the gene matches. Germline V gene data show CDR1 as SQVTM and CDR2 as ANQGSEA. The CDR3 runs to 14 residues. The CDR3, as DNA: TGCAGCGTTGAATCTCCGGGACAGGGGGAGACCCAGTACTTC. Its protein product is CSVESPGQGETQYF.

This chain joins TRBV7-3 and TRBJ1-1; TRBD1 matches 8 bases. The CDR3 length is 14 residues. The ends lost 4 bases at V and 4 bases at J; junction bases unmatched: 5. CDR1 SGHTA and CDR2 FQGTGA come from the germline V gene. Written as DNA, the CDR3 is TGTGCCAGCAGCTCAGGGGGCAGGATCACTGAAGCTTTCTTT. Its protein is CASSSGGRITEAFF.

This clonotype was seen more than once but under ten times. The chain is built from TRBV29-1 and TRBJ2-6, with TRBD2 matching 9 bases. Germline CDR1 reads SQVTM; CDR2 reads ANQGSEA. Unmatched junction bases numbered 6, after V lost 4 bases and J lost 2 bases. This CDR3 is built from 16 residues. The CDR3 DNA reads as TGCAGCGTTGTGGGTAGCGGGAGCGCTGGGGCCAACGTCCTGACTTTC. Its translation is CSVVGSGSAGANVLTF.

The CDR3 DNA reads as TGTGCCAGCAGCCAAGATTGGCTAGCGGAGGGGGTAGGGCAGTTCTTC. This codes for CASSQDWLAEGVGQFF. The gene calls are TRBV3-1 and TRBJ2-1; perhaps TRBD2 as D (7 bases). Looked up from germline, CDR1 is LGHDT and CDR2 is YNNKEL (reference sequence). Trimming took 0 bases from V and 12 from J, leaving 21 bases between them. The CDR3 has 16 residues.

V is TRBV6-5 and J is TRBJ2-1, with a possible D match to TRBD1 (5 bases). Trimming removed 2 bases from V and 7 bases from J, with 15 bases in between. Germline-derived CDR1 and CDR2 are MNHEY and SVGAGI. The CDR3 sequence is 15 residues long. The CDR3 here is CASSYASGARNEQFF. CDR3 bases: TGTGCCAGCAGTTACGCGAGTGGGGCTCGGAATGAGCAGTTCTTC.

This rearrangement joins TRBV28 to TRBJ2-7; maybe TRBD2 (6 bases). The CDR3 extends over 16 amino acids. Germline CDR1 MDHEN, CDR2 SYDVKM. V lost 7 bases and J lost 4, with 23 bases in between. CDR3 protein: CASITRSPIAEYEQYF. The CDR3, as DNA: TGTGCCAGCATCACCCGCTCCCCCATAGCGGAATACGAGCAGTACTTC.

The genes are TRBV6-5 and TRBJ2-5, with D uncertain. The CDR3 length is 11 residues. Trimming removed 7 bases at V and 3 bases at J, with 6 bases between. Germline V gene lookup returns CDR1 MNHEY and CDR2 SVGAGI. CDR3 loop: CASIGEETQYF. CDR3 DNA sequence: TGTGCCAGCATCGGAGAAGAGACCCAGTACTTC.

The chain uses TRBV10-3 and TRBJ2-3, with D uncertain. Germline V gives CDR1 ENHRY, CDR2 SYGVKD. Trimming removed 5 bases at V and 4 bases at J, with 16 bases between. The CDR3 runs 15 residues. In nucleotides, the CDR3 is TGTGCCATCAGTCCGGAACAGACCGGCGCAGATACGCAGTATTTT. Translation: CAISPEQTGADTQYF.

The J gene is TRBJ2-1, the V gene TRBV29-1, with TRBD1 matching over 9 bases. Germline CDR1 and CDR2: SQVTM and ANQGSEA. The CDR3 length is 18 residues. V trimming: 4 bases; J trimming: 6 bases; junction bases outside the gene matches: 19. CDR3 region: CSVVGRRIGQGFSNEQFF. The CDR3 DNA follows: TGCAGCGTTGTTGGGCGTAGGATTGGACAGGGGTTTTCCAATGAGCAGTTCTTC.

This chain connects TRBV20-1 to TRBJ2-7; D unresolved. V gave up 0 bases and J gave up 1 base, with 10 bases separating them. CDR3 length: 14 amino acids. Germline V gives CDR1 DFQATT, CDR2 SNEGSKA (reference sequence). The CDR3 bases are TGCAGTGCTAGAGACCCGACGGATTCCTACGAGCAGTACTTC. Translated: CSARDPTDSYEQYF.

The chain has TRBV28 and TRBJ1-5; tentative D call: TRBD1 (6 bases). The CDR3 spans 13 residues. Germline V lookup: CDR1 MDHEN, CDR2 SYDVKM. The CDR3 coding sequence is TGTGCTGTAGGGGGGCATAGCAATCAGCCCCAGCATTTT. This encodes CAVGGHSNQPQHF.

The chain employs TRBV6-2 or TRBV6-3 and TRBJ2-1, with a possible D match to TRBD2 (6 bases). CDR1 and CDR2 from the germline V gene are MNHEY and SVGEGT. The CDR3 covers 15 residues. V was pared by 2 bases and J by 9 bases, with 17 bases between. CDR3 in amino acids: CASSYRAGRFGEQFF. The DNA of the CDR3 is TGTGCCAGCAGTTACCGAGCGGGTCGCTTCGGTGAGCAGTTCTTC.

This clonotype was seen just once. The gene calls are TRBV10-3 and TRBJ1-2; D remains unclear. The V end lost 9 bases, the J end lost 8 bases, and 19 bases lay between the germline ends. Looked up from germline, CDR1 is ENHRY and CDR2 is SYGVKD. The CDR3 loop spans 13 amino acids. The CDR3 coding sequence is TGTGCCATTGCCCCGGGTCCCCAGGACGGCTACACCTTC. Translation: CAIAPGPQDGYTF.

This clonotype was observed a few times. The chain recombines TRBV5-1 with TRBJ2-1; TRBD2 matches at 10 bases. This CDR3 has 17 amino acids. Germline CDR1 SGHRS, CDR2 YFSETQ. J gave up 4 bases and V 4 bases, and 11 bases lay outside the gene matches. The CDR3 spells CASSPTAGLARYNEQFF. The CDR3 DNA follows: TGCGCCAGCAGCCCCACGGCGGGACTAGCGAGATACAATGAGCAGTTCTTC.

The rearrangement uses TRBV20-1 and TRBJ2-7; TRBD1 agrees at 7 bases. The CDR3 has 15 amino acids. The germline gives CDR1 DFQATT, CDR2 SNEGSKA (reference sequence). The J segment lost 6 bases and the V segment lost 6 bases, leaving 17 bases of the junction unmatched. The CDR3 sequence is CSAQEGITGAVEQYF. Written as DNA, the CDR3 is TGCAGTGCCCAAGAAGGAATCACAGGGGCGGTCGAGCAGTACTTC.

This clonotype was counted only a few times. The chain joins TRBV5-1 to TRBJ2-4; the D gene is possibly TRBD2 (5 bases). CDR3 length: 13 amino acids. The V end was cut by 4 bases, the J end by 13 bases, with 18 bases between. Germline CDR1 SGHRS, CDR2 YFSETQ. The CDR3 here is CASSLRNGWEQYF. The CDR3 nucleotides are TGCGCCAGCAGCCTACGGAACGGGTGGGAGCAGTACTTC.

The chain uses TRBV12-3 or TRBV12-4 and TRBJ2-7, with 7 nucleotides matching TRBD1. CDR3 length: 16 amino acids. V shed 5 bases and J 3 bases; nucleotides not matched to a gene: 13. The CDR3 DNA follows: TGTGCCAGCAGTCGGTCCGGGACAGTGACTGGCTACGAGCAGTACTTC. Its translation is CASSRSGTVTGYEQYF.

V is TRBV6-1 and J is TRBJ2-1; D remains ambiguous. The CDR3 has 11 amino acids. Germline lookup yields CDR1 MNHNS and CDR2 SASEGT. V was shortened by 3 bases and J by 14 bases, with 11 bases between the two germline ends. Here the CDR3 reads CASSDPPLEFF. CDR3 DNA: TGTGCCAGCAGTGATCCCCCGCTGGAGTTCTTC.

This clonotype was counted ten times or more. The rearrangement links TRBV29-1 to TRBJ2-5; 7 bases map to TRBD2. In germline, CDR1 is SQVTM, CDR2 ANQGSEA. V trimming: 8 bases; J trimming: 5 bases; junction bases outside the gene matches: 8. The CDR3 consists of 12 residues. The CDR3 spells CSIRDGRETQYF. The CDR3 DNA reads as TGCAGCATCCGGGACGGGAGGGAGACCCAGTACTTC.

This sequence joins TRBV5-1 and TRBJ2-5; D uncertain. V was cut by 2 bases and J by 1 base, with 12 bases left in between. Germline assignment: CDR1 SGHRS and CDR2 YFSETQ. This CDR3 region has 15 residues. In DNA form, the CDR3 reads TGCGCCAGCAGCTTCCTCATGGAATCCCAAGAGACCCAGTACTTC. Its translation is CASSFLMESQETQYF.

Turning to this clonotype: One end of the junction is discordant with germline, which a read error may explain. J is TRBJ2-1 and V is TRBV11-2, with 8 bases fitting TRBD2. CDR1 and CDR2 (germline): SGHAT, FQNNGV. This CDR3 region has 13 residues. The chain's CDR3 is CAGSLAGSHEQFF. CDR3 nucleotides: TGTGCCGGCAGCTTAGCGGGATCCCATGAGCAGTTCTTC.

This sequence joins TRBV5-1 and TRBJ2-3; the match to TRBD2 covers 8 bases. V gave up 0 bases and J gave up 6 bases; unmatched junction bases: 15. Germline V CDR1 and CDR2: SGHRS, YFSETQ. This CDR3 comprises 18 residues. The CDR3 here is CASSLARSSGELEDTQYF. CDR3 nucleotides: TGCGCCAGCAGCTTGGCCCGGAGTAGCGGGGAGCTCGAGGATACGCAGTATTTT.

The chain joins TRBV27 to TRBJ1-4; 8 bases agree with TRBD1. The V segment lost 5 bases and the J segment 4 bases; nucleotides outside the gene matches: 3. The CDR3 has 14 residues. Germline-derived CDR1 and CDR2 are MNHEY and SMNVEV (reference sequence). The CDR3 loop is CASSRQGYNEKLFF. The DNA of the CDR3 is TGTGCCAGCAGTCGACAGGGGTATAATGAAAAACTGTTTTTT.

The chain is built from TRBV14 and TRBJ2-3; D call uncertain. This CDR3 has 17 residues. Germline CDR1 and CDR2: SGHDN and FVKESK. Trimming shortened V by 0 bases and J by 4 bases, and 17 bases separated the two germline ends. In nucleotides, the CDR3 is TGTGCCAGCAGCCAAGACTTGTCACTAAGAGAGGCAGATACGCAGTATTTT. Amino acids: CASSQDLSLREADTQYF.

This clonotype was counted a few times. V and J are TRBV6-6 and TRBJ2-1; D is possibly TRBD2 (5 bases). Trimming stripped 6 bases from V and 2 bases from J, with 11 bases between. Germline CDR1 and CDR2: MNHNY and SVGAGI (reference sequence). This CDR3 has 14 amino acids. DNA for the CDR3: TGTGCCAGCAGCGGGGAACGGGCCTACAATGAGCAGTTCTTC. It encodes CASSGERAYNEQFF.

The CDR3: CASSLGDRVAPYEQYF. The CDR3 DNA reads as TGTGCCAGCAGCTTAGGGGACAGAGTGGCACCCTACGAGCAGTACTTC. This chain joins TRBV7-9 and TRBJ2-7, with 7 bases that match TRBD1. This CDR3 has 16 residues. Germline CDR1 is SEHNR and CDR2 is FQNEAQ (reference sequence). J was trimmed by 2 bases and V by 1 base; bases with no gene match: 8.

This clonotype has at least ten counts. The chain combines TRBV29-1 with TRBJ2-6; D call uncertain. CDR1 is SQVTM and CDR2 is ANQGSEA in the germline V gene. Between the trimmed V and J ends, which lost 1 base and 0 bases, there was a span of 13 bases. This CDR3 is built from 17 residues. The CDR3 DNA reads as TGCAGCGTTGAAGGGACCGTCGAGGACTCTGGGGCCAACGTCCTGACTTTC. Residues: CSVEGTVEDSGANVLTF.

The V gene is TRBV20-1, the J gene TRBJ2-7; D unresolved. The CDR3 spans 13 residues. Germline values: CDR1 DFQATT, CDR2 SNEGSKA (reference sequence). Trimming shortened V by 5 bases and J by 4 bases, and 15 bases separated the two germline ends. The CDR3 sequence: CSAFTTKRYEQYF. CDR3 nucleotide sequence: TGCAGTGCTTTCACCACGAAACGATACGAGCAGTACTTC.

This clonotype has only a few counts. V is TRBV6-5 and J is TRBJ1-2; possibly TRBD1 for D (6 bases). Germline V gives CDR1 MNHEY, CDR2 SVGAGI. Trimming took 7 bases from V and 5 from J, leaving 14 bases between them. The CDR3 has 13 residues. The CDR3 here is CASTPDRKYGYTF. In nucleotides, the CDR3 is TGTGCCAGCACCCCGGACAGAAAATATGGCTACACCTTC.